The 3 T cell receptor beta chains below all came from one sample that was sequenced in a study of cytomegalovirus exposure and HLA in healthy donors. Primers included in the PCR were 60 Vbeta and 13 Jbeta primers. Produced via immunoSEQ multiplex PCR; TCRdb's table is partial and in-frame only. The table shows over 150,000 clones, with around 80% occurring only once. The specimen sequenced was PBMCs. Receptors originate from a woman aged 25 to 39 in good health and CMV-seropositive.

The genes are TRBV10-3 and TRBJ1-5; TRBD1 matches 9 bases. The CDR3 is 16 residues long. CDR1 ENHRY and CDR2 SYGVKD come from the germline V gene. V shed 3 bases, J shed 4 bases, and the junction held 7 bases outside the gene matches. In DNA, the CDR3 is TGTGCCATCAGTGACCCTCTACAGGGGGCGAATCAGCCCCAGCATTTT. This codes for CAISDPLQGANQPQHF.

V and J are TRBV29-1 and TRBJ2-1; TRBD1 matches 8 bases. In germline, CDR1 is SQVTM, CDR2 ANQGSEA. The CDR3 covers 14 residues. J gave up 0 bases and V 6 bases, and 4 bases lay outside the gene matches. The CDR3 loop reads CSVRGQGSYNEQFF. CDR3 DNA: TGCAGCGTCCGTGGACAGGGCTCCTACAATGAGCAGTTCTTC.

The gene calls are TRBV19 and TRBJ2-7; 14 nucleotides match TRBD2. Germline V CDR1 and CDR2: LNHDA, SQIVND (reference sequence). This CDR3 has 16 amino acids. After removal of 3 bases from V and 4 bases from J, the junction contained 5 bases not matched to a gene. The CDR3 nucleotides are TGTGCCAGTAGTATGGCCGGGACTAGCGGGAGATACGAGCAGTACTTC. This encodes CASSMAGTSGRYEQYF.